A selection of T cell receptor beta chains follows, all from one sample in a study of identical twins. TCRdb passed the 5' RACE reads through MiXCR, listing each CDR3 protein once. The repertoire consists of some 1,700,000 distinct CDR3 sequences, with about 30% occurring once and the leading ten covering 0.25% to 0.3%. Specimen: cord blood. The receptor set was obtained from a newborn girl in good health. The CDR3 runs from the conserved cysteine through the conserved F or W. D genes are given only for firm matches. Clone size is not always given. Where it is, it says once, few, many or a class for expanded clones.

J: TRBJ1-2
V: TRBV6-1
size: .
D: TRBD1
CDR3: CASSPQTGQGDYGYTF
DNA: TGTGCCAGCAGTCCACAGACGGGACAGGGTGACTATGGCTACACCTTC

J: TRBJ1-5
V: TRBV25-1
size: many
D: .
CDR3: CASSRQDSNQPQHF
DNA: TGTGCCAGCAGCAGACAGGATAGCAATCAGCCCCAGCATTTT

J: TRBJ1-4
V: TRBV7-2
size: few
D: .
CDR3: CASSPGQSFNEKLFF
DNA: TGTGCCAGCAGCCCCGGACAGTCCTTTAATGAAAAACTGTTTTTT

J: TRBJ1-6
V: TRBV4-1
size: many
D: .
CDR3: CASSRGSYNSPLHF
DNA: TGCGCCAGCAGCCGAGGAAGCTATAATTCACCCCTCCACTTT

J: TRBJ2-1
V: TRBV24-1
size: few
D: .
CDR3: CATSDLPAKGHISSYNEQFF
DNA: TGTGCCACCAGTGATTTGCCAGCGAAGGGACATATCAGCTCCTACAATGAGCAGTTCTTC

J: TRBJ1-6
V: TRBV2
size: .
D: .
CDR3: CASSGEGSSPPHF
DNA: TGTGCCAGCAGTGGCGAAGGGAGTTCACCCCCCCACTTT

J: TRBJ2-7
V: TRBV18
size: .
D: TRBD2
CDR3: CASSPILAGAPYEQYF
DNA: TGTGCCAGCTCACCGATACTAGCGGGAGCGCCCTACGAGCAGTACTTC

J: TRBJ1-2
V: TRBV6-1
size: few
D: TRBD1
CDR3: CASSATGGGRDGYTF
DNA: TGTGCCAGCAGTGCAACAGGGGGCGGGCGTGATGGCTACACCTTC

J: TRBJ2-3
V: TRBV11-2
size: .
D: .
CDR3: CASSLVSGGPWFEDTQYF
DNA: TGTGCCAGCAGCTTGGTCTCGGGGGGCCCTTGGTTTGAAGATACGCAGTATTTT

J: TRBJ2-1
V: TRBV25-1
size: .
D: TRBD1
CDR3: CASSGPRQGPEQFF
DNA: TGTGCCAGCAGTGGGCCCCGACAGGGCCCTGAGCAGTTCTTC

J: TRBJ2-3
V: TRBV5-1
size: few
D: TRBD2
CDR3: CASSFLAGPTDTQYF
DNA: TGCGCCAGCAGCTTCCTAGCGGGACCCACAGATACGCAGTATTTT

J: TRBJ1-5
V: TRBV6-1
size: few
D: .
CDR3: CASSEAGGMGNQPQHF
DNA: TGTGCCAGCAGTGAAGCTGGGGGAATGGGCAATCAGCCCCAGCATTTT

J: TRBJ2-3
V: TRBV20-1
size: .
D: .
CDR3: CTPNRASTDTQYF
DNA: TGCACCCCAAACAGGGCGAGCACAGATACGCAGTATTTT

J: TRBJ1-6
V: TRBV6-4
size: few
D: TRBD1
CDR3: CASKNRGNSYNSPLHF
DNA: TGTGCCAGCAAGAACAGGGGGAACTCCTATAATTCACCCCTCCACTTT

J: TRBJ2-5
V: TRBV24-1
size: few
D: .
CDR3: CATSDSLGAQETQYF
DNA: TGTGCCACCAGTGATTCACTAGGAGCACAAGAGACCCAGTACTTC

J: TRBJ2-7
V: TRBV7-9
size: .
D: .
CDR3: CASTGSHNEQYF
DNA: TGTGCCAGCACCGGGTCTCACAATGAGCAGTACTTC

J: TRBJ2-1
V: TRBV12-3/TRBV12-4
size: .
D: .
CDR3: CASSLAGGVNNEQFF
DNA: TGTGCCAGCAGTTTAGCGGGGGGCGTTAACAATGAGCAGTTCTTC